The rows below give T cell receptor beta chains drawn from one sample of a study of blood T cells in healthy people across ages. TCRdb re-called the 5' RACE reads with MiXCR, one entry per CDR3 protein. Of roughly 800,000 distinct CDR3 sequences listed, over 45% are singletons. Sequencing input: blood. These receptor sequences come from a man aged 30 to 45 in good health. Both conserved end residues are part of each CDR3. A D gene is named only where the DNA matches it firmly. A row's size may be missing; if present it is once, few, many or a size class.

TRBJ2-7 - - TRBV3-1 CASSPENLARTIPHYEQYF TGTGCCAGCAGCCCAGAAAACCTCGCCAGGACTATCCCGCACTACGAGCAGTACTTC
TRBJ2-5 - - TRBV5-1 CVSSTHRVYQETQYF TGCGTCAGCAGCACCCATCGAGTCTACCAAGAGACCCAGTACTTC
TRBJ2-5 - - TRBV10-3 CAISESGFGPGETQYF TGTGCCATCAGTGAGTCGGGGTTTGGCCCGGGGGAGACCCAGTACTTC
TRBJ2-7 TRBD2 - TRBV20-1 CSAKAGVYEQYF TGCAGTGCTAAAGCGGGAGTTTACGAGCAGTACTTC
TRBJ1-2 - - TRBV28 CASSLINPISSGANYGYTF TGTGCCAGCAGTTTAATTAATCCCATCTCAAGTGGGGCTAACTATGGCTACACCTTC
TRBJ2-7 - - TRBV4-1 CASSQEPGDYEQYF TGCGCCAGCAGCCAAGAGCCAGGAGATTACGAGCAGTACTTC
TRBJ2-1 TRBD1 - TRBV5-1 CASSPGQGLNEQFF TGCGCCAGCAGCCCGGGACAGGGACTAAATGAGCAGTTCTTC
TRBJ2-1 TRBD1 - TRBV12-5 CASGLTRDSTYNEQFF TGTGCTAGTGGTTTGACCCGGGACAGTACCTACAATGAGCAGTTCTTC
TRBJ2-7 - - TRBV20-1 CSATDAEGLYEQYF TGCAGTGCCACGGACGCCGAGGGCCTCTACGAGCAGTACTTC
TRBJ2-1 - once TRBV3-1 CASSPWGGAGNEQFF TGTGCCAGCAGCCCTTGGGGTGGGGCCGGGAATGAGCAGTTCTTC
TRBJ2-1 TRBD2 - TRBV6-6 CASSYNAGGLDEQFF TGTGCCAGCAGCTATAACGCGGGAGGCTTGGATGAGCAGTTCTTC
TRBJ1-2 - - TRBV5-5 CASSLAWGGGGYTF TGTGCCAGCAGCTTGGCGTGGGGGGGAGGCGGCTACACCTTC
TRBJ1-6 TRBD1 - TRBV25-1 CASSNLGTGSPLHF TGTGCCAGCAGCAATCTTGGGACAGGGTCACCCCTCCACTTT
TRBJ1-4 TRBD1 - TRBV7-9 CASSIQGANEKLFF TGTGCCAGCAGCATACAGGGGGCTAATGAAAAACTGTTTTTT
TRBJ2-7 - - TRBV18 CASQPRDLNEQYF TGTGCCAGCCAACCCCGGGATCTGAACGAGCAGTACTTC
TRBJ2-7 - - TRBV7-2 CASSFDFTYEQYF TGTGCCAGCAGTTTTGACTTCACCTACGAGCAGTACTTC